This TCR beta chain was captured by sequencing in a study of spatial heterogeneity in lung cancer. Study in general: On average, each unique TCR and UMI combination appeared more than ten times in raw reads.

The time point is: blood at routine non-recurrence follow-up after resection. TCRdb called the 5' RACE reads again in MiXCR, with one record for every CDR3 protein. The data show approximately 39,000 distinct CDR3 sequences, roughly 8% seen once. Between the trimmed V and J ends, which lost 1 base and 1 base, there was a span of 10 bases. The CDR3 consists of 15 residues. From germline, CDR1 is SNHLY and CDR2 FYNNEI. The material sequenced was PBMCs, taken at follow-up. The TCR comes from a male donor with early-stage non-small cell lung cancer. This rearrangement joins TRBV2 to TRBJ2-5; D is possibly TRBD2 (5 bases). The CDR3 region has the DNA TGTGCCAGCAGTGAAGTGGGTGCGGGCCAAGAGACCCAGTACTTC. Encoded protein: CASSEVGAGQETQYF.